This T cell receptor (beta chain) is drawn from a study of blood T cell dynamics during melanoma immunotherapy. Study-level background: First-line therapy was either pembrolizumab or nivolumab with ipilimumab for metastatic melanoma.

Sequenced by immunoSEQ multiplex PCR; TCRdb stores in-frame clones only, minus some. This table holds 9,500 to 11,000 clones, around 89% found once. As to time point: pre-treatment baseline. At 12 weeks after first infusion, RECIST 1.1 defined response for most patients. Germline-derived CDR1 and CDR2 are SNHLY and FYNNEI. V was clipped by 3 bases and J by 9 bases; unmatched bases: 12. This CDR3 has 15 residues. Material: blood, obtained from a patient treated with checkpoint blockade. The chain joins TRBV2 to TRBJ2-3; 7 nucleotides match TRBD1. This TCR came from a human donor with melanoma. The CDR3 nucleotides read TGTGCCAGCAGTGATAGACAGGGAAAGATAGGAACGCAGTATTTT. This codes for CASSDRQGKIGTQYF.